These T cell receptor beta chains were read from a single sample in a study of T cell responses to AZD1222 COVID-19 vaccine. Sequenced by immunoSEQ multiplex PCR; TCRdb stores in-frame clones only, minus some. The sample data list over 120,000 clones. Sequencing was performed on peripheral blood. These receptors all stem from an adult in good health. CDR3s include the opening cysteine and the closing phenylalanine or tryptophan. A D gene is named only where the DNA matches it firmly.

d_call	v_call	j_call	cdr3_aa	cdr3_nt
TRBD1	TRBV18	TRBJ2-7	CASSPDRGRDEQYF	TGTGCCAGCTCACCAGACAGGGGAAGGGACGAGCAGTACTTC
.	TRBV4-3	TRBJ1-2	CASSQPTGRGGYTF	TGCGCCAGCAGCCAGCCTACAGGGCGGGGTGGCTACACCTTC
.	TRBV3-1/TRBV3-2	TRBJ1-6	CASSDRVGKTYNSPLHF	TGTGCCAGCAGCGATCGCGTGGGCAAGACCTATAATTCACCCCTCCACTTT
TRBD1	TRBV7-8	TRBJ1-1	CASSLVAGTGSTEAFF	TGTGCCAGCAGCTTAGTCGCCGGGACAGGGAGCACTGAAGCTTTCTTT
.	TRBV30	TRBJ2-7	CAWSSQGFHEQYF	TGTGCCTGGAGTTCCCAGGGGTTCCACGAGCAGTACTTC
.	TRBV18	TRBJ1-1	CASSPLENTEAFF	TGTGCCAGCTCACCACTAGAGAACACTGAAGCTTTCTTT
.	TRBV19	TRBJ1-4	CASSNGRSDEKLFF	TGTGCCAGTAGTAACGGGAGGTCGGATGAAAAACTGTTTTTT
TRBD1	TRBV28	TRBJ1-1	CASRESGGSGNTEAFF	TGTGCCAGCAGGGAATCAGGGGGCTCTGGGAACACTGAAGCTTTCTTT
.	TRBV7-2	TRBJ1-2	CASSLDSAGVLYGYTF	TGTGCCAGCAGCTTAGATTCGGCCGGGGTACTCTATGGCTACACCTTC
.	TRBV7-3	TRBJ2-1	CASSLTKDRYNEQFF	TGTGCCAGCAGCTTAACGAAGGACAGATACAATGAGCAGTTCTTC
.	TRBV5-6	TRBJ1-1	CASSPSPGNTEAFF	TGTGCCAGCAGCCCCTCACCGGGAAACACTGAAGCTTTCTTT
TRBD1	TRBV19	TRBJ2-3	CASSVAAGGSDTQYF	TGTGCCAGTAGTGTCGCGGCAGGGGGCAGCGATACGCAGTATTTT
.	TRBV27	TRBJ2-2	CASSLRSGELFF	TGTGCCAGCAGTTTAAGATCCGGGGAGCTGTTTTTT
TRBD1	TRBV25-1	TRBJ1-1	CASVDRNRREAFF	TGTGCCAGCGTGGACAGGAACCGGAGGGAGGCTTTCTTT
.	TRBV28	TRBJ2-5	CASSPKYQETQYF	TGTGCCAGCAGTCCAAAATACCAAGAGACCCAGTACTTC
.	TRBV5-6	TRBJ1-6	CASSLGPTGRNSPLHF	TGTGCCAGCAGCTTGGGGCCCACGGGGCGTAATTCACCCCTCCACTTT
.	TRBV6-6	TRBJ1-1	CASSPFGVGSEAFF	TGTGCCAGCAGTCCGTTCGGAGTGGGCTCTGAAGCTTTCTTT
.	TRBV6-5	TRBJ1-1	CASSYERDTEAFF	TGTGCCAGCAGTTATGAGCGGGACACTGAAGCTTTCTTT
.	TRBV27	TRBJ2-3	CASSLASTDTQYF	TGTGCCAGCAGTTTAGCGAGCACAGATACGCAGTATTTT
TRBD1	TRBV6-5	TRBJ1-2	CASRLRGRTEGYTF	TGTGCCAGCAGACTTAGGGGGCGCACAGAAGGCTACACCTTC
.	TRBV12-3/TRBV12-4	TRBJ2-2	CASSLGRGELFF	TGTGCCAGCAGTTTGGGGCGAGGGGAGCTGTTTTTT
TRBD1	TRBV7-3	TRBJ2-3	CASSYGQGTDTQYF	TGTGCCAGCAGCTACGGACAGGGCACAGATACGCAGTATTTT
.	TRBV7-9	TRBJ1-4	CASSLTEINEKLFF	TGTGCCAGCAGCCTGACAGAGATTAATGAAAAACTGTTTTTT
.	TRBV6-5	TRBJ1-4	CASKRSENEKLFF	TGTGCCAGCAAACGGTCAGAAAATGAAAAACTGTTTTTT
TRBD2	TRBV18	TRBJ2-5	CASSPTGLGETQYF	TGTGCCAGCTCACCTACTGGACTAGGGGAGACCCAGTACTTC
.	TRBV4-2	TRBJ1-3	CASSQDGLSGNTIYF	TGTGCCAGCAGCCAAGACGGACTCTCTGGAAACACCATATATTTT
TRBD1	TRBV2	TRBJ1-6	CASTGQVSPLHF	TGTGCCAGCACGGGACAGGTTTCACCCCTCCACTTT
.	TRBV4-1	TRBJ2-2	CASRATPTGELFF	TGCGCCAGCAGAGCGACCCCCACCGGGGAGCTGTTTTTT